Shown below are 32 T cell receptor beta chains from a single sample sequenced in a study of blood T cell repertoires in COVID-19. Only in-frame clones appear in the TCRdb table, and some are missing; sequencing was by immunoSEQ multiplex PCR. This sample carries about 200,000 clones, 82% of them seen once, and the ten largest clones take under 6.5%. Sequenced material: PBMCs or T cells enriched from blood (not recorded which). The receptors originated from a woman aged 60-70 years with acute COVID-19.

This chain joins TRBV7-2 and TRBJ2-7; D is possibly TRBD2 (5 bases). The CDR3 has 15 residues. Trimming removed 4 bases at V and 0 bases at J, with 13 bases between. CDR1 and CDR2 from the germline V gene are SGHTA and FQGNSA. The CDR3 DNA sequence: TGTGCCAGCAGCTCCGGACTCTACAGCTCCTACGAGCAGTACTTC. This gives the protein CASSSGLYSSYEQYF. The full variable domain, rest sourced from reference TRBV7-2 and TRBJ2-7, is GAGVSQSPSNKVTEKGKDVELRCDPISGHTALYWYRQSLGQGLEFLIYFQGNSAPDKSGLPSDRFSAERTGGSVSTLTIQRTQQEDSAVYLCASSSGLYSSYEQYFGPGTRLTVT.

V gene TRBV7-2 combines with J gene TRBJ2-3; TRBD2 is a possible D gene (5 bases). V dropped 2 bases and J dropped 5 bases, with 14 bases sitting between them. Germline V gives CDR1 SGHTA, CDR2 FQGNSA. The CDR3 is 15 residues long. The CDR3 nucleotides read TGTGCCAGCAGCTTACCGGGAACGAAAAAAGATACGCAGTATTTT. Its protein product is CASSLPGTKKDTQYF.

The chain carries TRBV11-2 and TRBJ1-2, with 7 bases matching TRBD1. There are 14 residues in the CDR3. The germline V gene has CDR1 SGHAT and CDR2 FQNNGV. Unmatched junction bases numbered 5, after V lost 5 bases and J lost 2 bases. The CDR3 is CASSPQTGNYGYTF. CDR3 coding DNA: TGTGCCAGCAGCCCTCAGACAGGGAACTATGGCTACACCTTC. Together with reference TRBV11-2 and TRBJ1-2, the CDR3 gives the full variable domain: EAGVAQSPRYKIIEKRQSVAFWCNPISGHATLYWYQQILGQGPKLLIQFQNNGVVDDSQLPKDRFSAERLKGVDSTLKIQPAKLEDSAVYLCASSPQTGNYGYTFGSGTRLTVV.

The rearrangement joins TRBV11-2 to TRBJ1-4, with TRBD1 identical over 9 bases. CDR1 and CDR2 from the germline V gene are SGHAT and FQNNGV. V was pared by 3 bases and J by 0 bases, with 2 bases of the junction left unmatched. There are 16 residues in the CDR3. The chain's CDR3 is CASSFNRGPTNEKLFF. Here the CDR3 DNA reads TGTGCCAGCAGCTTCAACAGGGGGCCAACTAATGAAAAACTGTTTTTT.

This clone was seen a handful of times. V gene TRBV7-8 combines with J gene TRBJ2-2; the D call may be TRBD1 or TRBD2 (6 bases each). The V end lost 5 bases, the J end lost 0 bases, and 10 bases lay between the germline ends. Germline CDR1 reads SGHVS; CDR2 reads FQNEAQ. This CDR3 contains 15 residues. CDR3 in amino acids: CASSRGRTNTGELFF. CDR3 bases: TGTGCCAGCAGCCGGGGGCGGACGAACACCGGGGAGCTGTTTTTT.

V is TRBV28 and J is TRBJ1-6; unclear D gene. The CDR3 covers 12 residues. The germline V gene encodes CDR1 MDHEN and CDR2 SYDVKM. V lost 6 bases and J lost 7, with 7 bases in between. The DNA for the CDR3 is TGTGCCAGCAGGCGGAGGAATTCACCCCTCCACTTT. Amino acids: CASRRRNSPLHF.

V gene TRBV11-2 combines with J gene TRBJ1-1; 7 bases align to TRBD1. The CDR3 length is 14 residues. CDR1 and CDR2 from the germline V gene are SGHAT and FQNNGV. Trimming took 2 bases from V and 6 from J; bases not matched to a gene: 6. The CDR3 spells CASSLRTGDAEAFF. The CDR3 bases are TGTGCCAGCAGCTTAAGGACAGGTGATGCTGAAGCTTTCTTT.

The CDR3 DNA follows: TGTGCCAGCAATAAAGGGGTTTCCTACGAGCAGTACGTC. This encodes CASNKGVSYEQYV. This chain uses TRBV28 with TRBJ2-7; TRBD1 is a possible D gene (5 bases). The germline V gene has CDR1 MDHEN and CDR2 SYDVKM. This CDR3 contains 13 residues. Trimming shortened V by 7 bases and J by 1 base, and 11 bases separated the two germline ends.

This clone was detected a few times. The gene calls are TRBV28 and TRBJ1-6, with 7 nucleotides matching TRBD1. CDR3 length equals 14 residues. Germline CDR1 MDHEN, CDR2 SYDVKM. V gave up 6 bases and J gave up 5 bases; unmatched junction bases: 4. CDR3 in amino acids: CASSKQGNNSPLHF. In DNA, the CDR3 is TGTGCCAGCAGCAAACAGGGGAATAATTCACCCCTCCACTTT.

The chain employs TRBV7-9 and TRBJ1-4; no definite D call. The CDR3 has 13 residues. V was trimmed by 6 bases and J by 3 bases, leaving 8 bases between them. Per the germline V gene, CDR1 is SEHNR and CDR2 is FQNEAQ (reference sequence). The CDR3 nucleotides are TGTGCCAGCAGTTACAATCCTAATGAAAAACTGTTTTTT. Translating gives CASSYNPNEKLFF.

On this clone itself: A clone one base away is much larger, so this may be a read error. Other DNA sequences from this sample encode an identical CDR3 as well. The V gene is TRBV9, the J gene TRBJ2-3; no firm D call. Germline CDR1 is SGDLS and CDR2 is YYNGEE. Trimming pared 1 base from V and 4 bases from J, leaving 4 bases between. The CDR3 runs to 12 residues. The CDR3 region is CASSVSADTQYF. The CDR3 DNA reads TGTGCCAGCAGCGTAAGCGCAGATACGCAGTATTTT.

The rearrangement links TRBV7-9 to TRBJ1-4; D is undetermined. V was trimmed by 1 base and J by 4 bases, leaving 10 bases between them. Germline V lookup: CDR1 SEHNR, CDR2 FQNEAQ (reference sequence). The CDR3 is 15 amino acids. The CDR3 region has the DNA TGTGCCAGCAGCTTAGATGGCGGAGGTAATGAAAAACTGTTTTTT. This gives the protein CASSLDGGGNEKLFF.

The chain joins TRBV6-2 or TRBV6-3 to TRBJ2-7, with D maybe TRBD1 (6 bases). This CDR3 is built from 14 residues. Germline loops: CDR1 MNHEY, CDR2 SVGEGT. V was trimmed by 6 bases and J by 3 bases, leaving 15 bases between them. The CDR3 DNA follows: TGTGCCAGCAGCGAGGGGGACACCTACTACGAGCAGTACTTC. Protein product: CASSEGDTYYEQYF.

This clone was recorded once. V usage is TRBV11-2 and J usage is TRBJ1-4; D unclear. The length of the CDR3 is 14 residues. Looked up from germline, CDR1 is SGHAT and CDR2 is FQNNGV. Trimming took 5 bases from V and 4 from J, leaving 11 bases between them. CDR3 DNA sequence: TGTGCCAGCAGCCCATCCACGGGTAATGAAAAACTGTTTTTT. Its protein product is CASSPSTGNEKLFF.

The chain employs TRBV7-9 and TRBJ2-7; D is possibly TRBD1 (6 bases). CDR3 size: 16 residues. Germline V CDR1 and CDR2: SEHNR, FQNEAQ (reference sequence). V lost 1 base to trimming and J lost 6 bases, with 19 bases between them. CDR3 residues: CASSLGGGRPWGEQYF. CDR3 nucleotides: TGTGCCAGCAGCTTAGGAGGGGGACGGCCTTGGGGCGAGCAGTACTTC.

This clone was recorded a few times. The gene calls are TRBV6-1 and TRBJ1-2, with TRBD1 as a possible D gene (6 bases). Germline V gene data show CDR1 as MNHNS and CDR2 as SASEGT. This CDR3 comprises 14 residues. Trimming took off 2 bases at V and 1 base at J, with 8 bases between the two ends. For the CDR3, the DNA is TGTGCCAGCAGTGAAAGACAGGTTAACTATGGCTACACCTTC. Translation gives CASSERQVNYGYTF.

This sequence joins TRBV5-1 and TRBJ1-4; D is perhaps TRBD1 (5 bases). CDR1 is SGHRS and CDR2 is YFSETQ in the germline V gene. The CDR3 is 14 amino acids. V gave up 2 bases and J gave up 1 base, with 6 bases separating them. The CDR3 DNA sequence: TGCGCCAGCAGCTTTCAGGGAACTAATGAAAAACTGTTTTTT. As protein: CASSFQGTNEKLFF.

In DNA, the CDR3 is TGTGTCCACGACACAGGCCAACAGGGGTGGGTTGGCAATCAGCCCCAGCATTTT. Amino acid sequence: CVHDTGQQGWVGNQPQHF. The chain recombines TRBV14 with TRBJ1-5, with 7 bases matching TRBD1. The CDR3 length is 18 residues. Per germline, CDR1 SGHDN and CDR2 FVKESK. The full variable domain, rest sourced from reference TRBV14 and TRBJ1-5, is EAGVTQFPSHSVIEKGQTVTLRCDPISGHDNLYWYRRVMGKEIKFLLHFVKESKQDESGMPNNRFLAERTGGTYSTLKVQPAELEDSGVYFCVHDTGQQGWVGNQPQHFGDGTRLSIL.

V is TRBV19 and J is TRBJ2-7, with TRBD2 as a possible D gene (6 bases). The CDR3 runs 13 residues. Deletions cut 3 bases from V and 7 bases from J, with 13 bases between. Per germline, CDR1 LNHDA and CDR2 SQIVND (reference sequence). The CDR3 region has the DNA TGTGCCAGTAGTATTGGGGCGGAGGGGGAGCAGTACTTC. This codes for CASSIGAEGEQYF.

This clone has more than one count but fewer than ten. This chain joins TRBV24-1 and TRBJ1-5; 9 bases are a match to TRBD1. CDR3 length: 14 residues. Losses at the gene ends were 7 bases for V and 4 bases for J; bases not matched to a gene: 4. Germline-derived CDR1 and CDR2 are KGHDR and SFDVKD. The CDR3 bases are TGTGCCACCAGCAAAGGACAGGGGAATCAGCCCCAGCATTTT. Amino acids: CATSKGQGNQPQHF.

The gene calls are TRBV30 and TRBJ1-5; tentatively, D is TRBD1 (5 bases). Trimming pared 0 bases from V and 6 bases from J, leaving 12 bases between. Germline loops: CDR1 GTSNPN, CDR2 SVGIG (reference sequence). The CDR3 sequence is 14 residues long. The CDR3 region is CAWSVRGGSQPQHF. In DNA form, the CDR3 reads TGTGCCTGGAGTGTCCGGGGGGGAAGTCAGCCCCAGCATTTT.

The table lists this clone with a few counts. The rearrangement links TRBV5-1 to TRBJ1-2, with D possibly matching TRBD1 (5 bases). This CDR3 region has 14 residues. The V gene lost 4 bases and the J gene lost 6 bases, with 16 bases spanning the gap. Germline values: CDR1 SGHRS, CDR2 YFSETQ. CDR3 in amino acids: CASSQGARVHGYTF. CDR3 DNA sequence: TGCGCCAGCAGCCAAGGGGCACGGGTCCATGGCTACACCTTC.

The rearrangement joins TRBV20-1 to TRBJ1-1; 7 bases line up with TRBD1. CDR3 size: 11 residues. CDR1 and CDR2 from the germline V gene are DFQATT and SNEGSKA (reference sequence). DNA for the CDR3: TGCACCCAAAGACAGGGCACTGAAGCTTTCTTT. Translation gives CTQRQGTEAFF.

Written as DNA, the CDR3 is TGTGCCAGTATTGAGACAGGGCACTATGGCTACACCTTC. Its protein is CASIETGHYGYTF. The chain uses TRBV19 and TRBJ1-2; 7 bases match TRBD1. CDR1 and CDR2 from the germline V gene are LNHDA and SQIVND (reference sequence). Unmatched junction bases numbered 5, after V lost 7 bases and J lost 3 bases. The CDR3 extends over 13 amino acids.

This clone was counted only a few times. The chain uses TRBV6-5 and TRBJ1-1, with a weak D call TRBD1 (5 bases). CDR3 length equals 15 residues. Trimming took off 0 bases at V and 1 base at J, with 9 bases between the two ends. Germline assignment: CDR1 MNHEY and CDR2 SVGAGI. The CDR3 sequence is CASSYSSTGNTEAFF. CDR3 nucleotide sequence: TGTGCCAGCAGTTACTCGAGTACAGGGAACACTGAAGCTTTCTTT.

The gene calls are TRBV28 and TRBJ2-7, with 7 bases that match TRBD1. Germline CDR1 is MDHEN and CDR2 is SYDVKM. The CDR3 runs 13 residues. Losses at the gene ends were 4 bases for V and 3 bases for J; bases not matched to a gene: 3. The CDR3 DNA reads TGTGCCAGCAGTTCCAGGGACAGCTACGAGCAGTACGTC. Protein sequence: CASSSRDSYEQYV.

This clone was seen more than once but under ten times. The chain recombines TRBV6-5 with TRBJ1-4, with D possibly being TRBD1 (5 bases). Trimming took off 7 bases at V and 8 bases at J, with 20 bases between the two ends. From germline, CDR1 is MNHEY and CDR2 SVGAGI. This CDR3 comprises 15 residues. This CDR3 is CASTPIAGTGEKLFF. Here the CDR3 DNA reads TGTGCCAGCACCCCCATCGCGGGGACTGGGGAAAAACTGTTTTTT.

J is TRBJ1-1 and V is TRBV12-3 or TRBV12-4, with D possibly TRBD1 on 6 matching bases. CDR3 length: 13 amino acids. Trimming left V 5 bases short and J 5 bases short, with 12 bases between. The CDR3: CASSPQGRTEAFF. For the CDR3, the DNA is TGTGCCAGCAGTCCACAGGGTAGGACTGAAGCTTTCTTT.

This chain uses TRBV27 with TRBJ2-1, with 7 bases aligning to TRBD1. The CDR3 sequence is 13 residues long. V shed 8 bases and J 6 bases; nucleotides not matched to a gene: 7. Germline V CDR1 and CDR2: MNHEY, SMNVEV (reference sequence). In nucleotides, the CDR3 is TGTGCCAGCGGGCGAAGGGGGCGCAATGAGCAGTTCTTC. Translated, it gives CASGRRGRNEQFF.

This sequence joins TRBV6-5 and TRBJ2-5, with 8 bases matching TRBD2. There are 15 residues in the CDR3. The trim removed 3 bases at V and 1 base at J, leaving 4 bases unmatched. CDR1 is MNHEY and CDR2 is SVGAGI in the germline V gene. The CDR3 DNA follows: TGTGCCAGCAGTTATTCAGCGGGAGCCCAAGAGACCCAGTACTTC. As protein: CASSYSAGAQETQYF.

This clone was counted between two and nine times. The chain is built from TRBV3-1 (or the pseudogene TRBV3-2) and TRBJ1-5; 9 bases are a match to TRBD1. The ends lost 7 bases at V and 2 bases at J; junction bases unmatched: 9. CDR1 LGHDT and CDR2 YNNKEL come from the germline V gene (reference sequence). This CDR3 contains 16 residues. The CDR3 nucleotides are TGTGCCAGCAAGCACAGGGGGCGGAATGGCAATCAGCCCCAGCATTTT. It codes for CASKHRGRNGNQPQHF.

The V and J genes are TRBV4-3 and TRBJ2-3; D might be TRBD2 (5 bases). The germline V gene has CDR1 LGHNA and CDR2 YSLEER. The CDR3 consists of 15 residues. The V end was cut by 4 bases, the J end by 8 bases, with 19 bases between. CDR3 loop: CASSRNSDRVGTQYF. The CDR3 bases are TGCGCCAGCAGCCGAAATAGCGATAGGGTTGGTACGCAGTATTTT.